Shown below are 16 T cell receptor beta chains from a single sample sequenced in a study of T cell changes during pregnancy in multiple sclerosis. Libraries were prepared by immunoSEQ multiplex PCR; TCRdb keeps only in-frame clonotypes and omits some of them. The table includes roughly 76,000 clones, around nine tenths detected once. Sequenced here: CD4+ T cells from peripheral blood mononuclear cells, sampled after pregnancy. The receptors shown here come from a female donor with multiple sclerosis, enrolled in a pregnancy study.

This rearrangement joins TRBV7-9 to TRBJ1-3, with no clear D. The V gene lost 0 bases and the J gene lost 3 bases, with 12 bases spanning the gap. Germline CDR1 is SEHNR and CDR2 is FQNEAQ (reference sequence). CDR3 size: 16 residues. CDR3 DNA sequence: TGTGCCAGCAGCTTAGCCTCGGGGTTGGGTGGAAACACCATATATTTT. It codes for CASSLASGLGGNTIYF.

The chain's CDR3 is CASSLLWNTEAFF. CDR3 DNA sequence: TGCGCCAGCAGCCTGCTATGGAACACTGAAGCTTTCTTT. The genes are TRBV5-1 and TRBJ1-1; D is undetermined. This CDR3 is 13 amino acids long. V lost 4 bases and J 1 base, leaving 8 bases between the germline ends. Germline CDR1 SGHRS, CDR2 YFSETQ.

The chain joins TRBV4-1 to TRBJ1-1; D unresolved. The CDR3 is 17 amino acids. The germline V gene encodes CDR1 MGHRA and CDR2 YSYEKL. With 3 bases removed from V and 0 bases from J, the gap between germline ends came to 17 bases. The CDR3 DNA sequence: TGCGCCAGCAGCCACCATTTACCGGGGAGGATGAACACTGAAGCTTTCTTT. Encoded protein: CASSHHLPGRMNTEAFF.

V usage is TRBV5-6 and J usage is TRBJ2-5, with TRBD2 matching 7 bases. The CDR3 is made up of 18 amino acids. CDR1 SGHDT and CDR2 YYEEEE come from the germline V gene. The V gene end was trimmed by 1 base and the J gene end by 2 bases; junction bases not matched to a gene: 14. The CDR3 DNA reads as TGTGCCAGCAGCTTGACGGTCACCGGGGGGTGGTCACAAGAGACCCAGTACTTC. Its protein is CASSLTVTGGWSQETQYF.

The chain links TRBV5-1 to TRBJ2-5; D possibly corresponds to TRBD2 (6 bases). Germline CDR1 SGHRS, CDR2 YFSETQ. The CDR3 runs 13 residues. Trimming took 7 bases from V and 2 from J, leaving 12 bases between them. CDR3 protein: CASGLSGQETQYF. CDR3 in DNA: TGCGCCAGCGGTCTTAGCGGACAAGAGACCCAGTACTTC.

The chain recombines TRBV6-1 with TRBJ1-2; 10 bases match TRBD1. This CDR3 has 13 amino acids. With 4 bases clipped from V and 11 bases from J, the junction kept 7 bases outside the gene matches. CDR1 and CDR2 from the germline V gene are MNHNS and SASEGT. The CDR3 DNA reads as TGTGCCAGCAGTGTGGAGACAGGGGGCGGTTACACCTTC. It translates to CASSVETGGGYTF.

This chain links TRBV10-2 with TRBJ1-1; tentative D call: TRBD1 (5 bases). The length of the CDR3 is 17 residues. Trimming removed 6 bases from V and 0 bases from J, with 20 bases in between. Germline V gives CDR1 WSHSY, CDR2 SAAADI. This chain's CDR3 is CASRNLGGMFMNTEAFF. The CDR3 nucleotides read TGCGCCAGCAGGAACCTCGGGGGAATGTTCATGAACACTGAAGCTTTCTTT.

V is TRBV5-4 and J is TRBJ1-1, with D possibly TRBD1 on 5 matching bases. The germline V gene has CDR1 SGHNT and CDR2 YYREEE (reference sequence). This CDR3 spans 15 amino acids. V lost 4 bases and J lost 1, with 14 bases in between. The CDR3, as DNA: TGTGCCAGCAGCCCCGGCGGGGGTCAGAACACTGAAGCTTTCTTT. Protein product: CASSPGGGQNTEAFF.

In this sample, this clone turned up a few times. This chain's CDR3 is CASRGGMNTEAFF. Here the CDR3 DNA reads TGCGCCAGCAGGGGAGGCATGAACACTGAAGCTTTCTTT. J is TRBJ1-1 and V is TRBV5-1, with no clear D. This CDR3 comprises 13 residues. Trimming shortened V by 5 bases and J by 0 bases, and 8 bases separated the two germline ends. Looked up from germline, CDR1 is SGHRS and CDR2 is YFSETQ.

The chain carries TRBV28 and TRBJ2-5, with 12 bases lining up with TRBD2. Per germline, CDR1 MDHEN and CDR2 SYDVKM. This CDR3 spans 15 amino acids. With V trimmed by 4 bases and J by 7 bases, 7 bases remained unmatched. The CDR3 loop is CASSSSGRASGTQYF. CDR3 DNA sequence: TGTGCCAGCAGTTCTAGCGGGAGGGCGAGTGGGACCCAGTACTTC.

V gene TRBV6-6 combines with J gene TRBJ1-2; a possible D gene is TRBD1 (5 bases). The germline gives CDR1 MNHNY, CDR2 SVGAGI (reference sequence). V was pared by 2 bases and J by 4 bases, with 17 bases between. This CDR3 region has 16 residues. CDR3 region: CASSYQGVRVIYGYTF. DNA for the CDR3: TGTGCCAGCAGTTACCAGGGTGTTCGCGTGATCTATGGCTACACCTTC.

V is TRBV14 and J is TRBJ1-1; 9 bases are shared with TRBD1. V shed 1 base and J 0 bases; nucleotides not matched to a gene: 6. The germline CDR1 and CDR2 sequences are SGHDN and FVKESK. The length of the CDR3 is 17 residues. In DNA, the CDR3 is TGTGCCAGCAGCCAAGGGTTTCGGACAGGGGTGAACACTGAAGCTTTCTTT. Its protein is CASSQGFRTGVNTEAFF.

The chain employs TRBV7-9 and TRBJ1-5; D not resolved. Germline V gene data show CDR1 as SEHNR and CDR2 as FQNEAQ (reference sequence). V was pared by 5 bases and J by 3 bases, with 5 bases between. The CDR3 totals 12 residues. CDR3 region: CASSPNNQPQHF. The CDR3 nucleotides read TGTGCCAGCAGCCCCAACAATCAGCCCCAGCATTTT.

The chain joins TRBV7-2 to TRBJ2-1, with unresolved D. The CDR3 consists of 15 residues. Per the germline V gene, CDR1 is SGHTA and CDR2 is FQGNSA. Trimming removed 1 base at V and 1 base at J, with 8 bases between. The CDR3 protein is CASSLDGQSYNEQFF. The CDR3, as DNA: TGTGCCAGCAGCTTAGATGGGCAGTCCTACAATGAGCAGTTCTTC.

The V and J genes are TRBV29-1 and TRBJ1-1; 8 nucleotides line up with TRBD1. V shed 4 bases and J 4 bases; nucleotides not matched to a gene: 11. Germline V CDR1 and CDR2: SQVTM, ANQGSEA. The CDR3 loop spans 15 amino acids. CDR3 sequence reads: CSVGGRGQGGTEAFF. CDR3 in DNA: TGCAGCGTTGGGGGTCGAGGACAGGGTGGCACTGAAGCTTTCTTT.

This clone was recorded only once. The chain couples TRBV7-2 to TRBJ1-1; D is uncertain. Germline CDR1 and CDR2: SGHTA and FQGNSA. V lost 1 base and J lost 3, with 6 bases in between. The CDR3 loop spans 13 amino acids. CDR3 amino acids: CASSLVADTEAFF. As DNA, the CDR3 is TGTGCCAGCAGCTTAGTGGCGGACACTGAAGCTTTCTTT.